The 25 T cell receptor beta chains below come from one sample, sequenced in a study of CD8 T cells in ankylosing spondylitis. General study results and limits: Seemingly distinctive of ankylosing spondylitis blood was a TCR beta motif formed by eight highly homologous variants.

MiXCR, applied by TCRdb to the 5' RACE reads, yields one record per CDR3 protein. The data contain approximately 150,000 distinct CDR3 sequences, 17% of them seen just once; the ten biggest clones take up approximately 30%. The antigens of these receptors remain unknown. The specimen sequenced was blood, either unsorted or a sorted T cell fraction (not recorded which). The receptors originated from a male donor with ankylosing spondylitis.

The rearrangement joins TRBV7-8 to TRBJ2-3, with D perhaps TRBD1 (6 bases). This CDR3 spans 14 amino acids. Germline values: CDR1 SGHVS, CDR2 FQNEAQ. V lost 5 bases and J 1 base, leaving 10 bases between the germline ends. The CDR3 region is CASSRRQGTDTQYF. CDR3 DNA: TGTGCCAGCAGCCGACGACAGGGCACAGATACGCAGTATTTT.

This clonotype was seen many times. The J gene is TRBJ2-7, the V gene TRBV29-1; D unclear. Trimming left V 6 bases short and J 2 bases short, with 17 bases between. Germline CDR1 is SQVTM and CDR2 is ANQGSEA. The CDR3 length is 14 residues. DNA of the CDR3: TGCAGCGTGTCAACAGCGCCCAAGACCTACGAGCAGTACTTC. Its protein product is CSVSTAPKTYEQYF.

The rearrangement uses TRBV4-1 and TRBJ2-2; 9 nucleotides agree with TRBD2. Germline CDR1 and CDR2: MGHRA and YSYEKL. Losses at the gene ends were 1 base for V and 4 bases for J; bases not matched to a gene: 7. There are 17 residues in the CDR3. The CDR3 protein is CASSQGMGLAFTGELFF. DNA of the CDR3: TGCGCCAGCAGCCAAGGGATGGGACTAGCTTTCACCGGGGAGCTGTTTTTT.

In this sample, this clonotype turned up a few times. The chain recombines TRBV5-6 with TRBJ2-1; 8 nucleotides match TRBD2. Germline V gene lookup returns CDR1 SGHDT and CDR2 YYEEEE. CDR3 length: 16 residues. J was trimmed by 0 bases and V by 3 bases; bases with no gene match: 5. The CDR3 here is CASSSGGTTSYNEQFF. The CDR3 DNA reads as TGTGCCAGCAGCTCGGGGGGGACTACCTCCTACAATGAGCAGTTCTTC.

There are a few counts of this clonotype. The rearrangement joins TRBV2 to TRBJ1-1; TRBD1 aligns across 10 bases. This CDR3 spans 17 amino acids. Germline trimming cut 5 bases from V and 0 bases from J; bases unmatched to any gene: 9. Germline-derived CDR1 and CDR2 are SNHLY and FYNNEI. The CDR3 nucleotides read TGTGCCAGCAGTCTGGACAGGGGGGGAGACATGAACACTGAAGCTTTCTTT. Protein product: CASSLDRGGDMNTEAFF.

This chain joins TRBV15 and TRBJ2-7; TRBD1 matches 8 bases. CDR3 length equals 16 residues. CDR1 and CDR2 (germline): LNHNV, YYDKDF (reference sequence). V shed 7 bases and J 0 bases; nucleotides not matched to a gene: 11. The CDR3 loop reads CATKGGSGQDSYEQYF. CDR3 sequence (DNA): TGTGCCACCAAGGGGGGCTCGGGACAGGACTCCTACGAGCAGTACTTC.

The V gene is TRBV5-1, the J gene TRBJ1-1; tentative D call: TRBD1 (6 bases). Germline CDR1 is SGHRS and CDR2 is YFSETQ. The V and J ends lost 4 bases and 5 bases respectively, with 12 bases between them. This CDR3 is built from 13 residues. This CDR3 is CASSPTGFTEAFF. The CDR3 coding sequence is TGCGCCAGCAGCCCTACAGGGTTTACTGAAGCTTTCTTT.

This clonotype was observed a few times. This rearrangement joins TRBV4-1 to TRBJ2-7; D not certain. The ends were cut back, 3 bases at V and 2 bases at J, with 8 bases in the middle. In germline, CDR1 is MGHRA, CDR2 YSYEKL. The CDR3 has 13 residues. CDR3 protein: CASSHPGAYEQYF. The DNA of the CDR3 is TGCGCCAGCAGCCATCCCGGTGCCTACGAGCAGTACTTC.

The V and J genes are TRBV10-3 and TRBJ1-1, with D unclear. This CDR3 is built from 11 residues. V was shortened by 8 bases and J by 8 bases, with 12 bases between the two germline ends. Germline V gene lookup returns CDR1 ENHRY and CDR2 SYGVKD. The CDR3 DNA reads as TGTGCCATCGGGCCGGGCGTGGAAGCTTTCTTT. This gives the protein CAIGPGVEAFF.

J is TRBJ2-7 and V is TRBV27; 9 nucleotides agree with TRBD1. Germline CDR1 reads MNHEY; CDR2 reads SMNVEV (reference sequence). The CDR3 runs 12 residues. With 9 bases clipped from V and 9 bases from J, the junction kept 9 bases outside the gene matches. CDR3 residues: CASGQGNVGQYF. The CDR3 DNA reads as TGTGCCAGTGGACAGGGGAACGTGGGGCAGTACTTC.

This clonotype was observed at least ten times. The CDR3 sequence is CASSGTGSYYEQYF. The CDR3 coding sequence is TGTGCCAGCAGCGGGACAGGATCGTACTACGAGCAGTACTTC. This chain joins TRBV7-9 and TRBJ2-7, with TRBD1 identical over 8 bases. The CDR3 runs to 14 residues. Trimming removed 5 bases from V and 3 bases from J; junction bases left unmatched: 6. Germline V gene lookup returns CDR1 SEHNR and CDR2 FQNEAQ (reference sequence). The full variable domain, in which reference TRBV7-9 and TRBJ2-7 provide the parts outside the CDR3, is DTGVSQNPRHKITKRGQNVTFRCDPISEHNRLYWYRQTLGQGPEFLTYFQNEAQLEKSRLLSDRFSAERPKGSFSTLEIQRTEQGDSAMYLCASSGTGSYYEQYFGPGTRLTVT.

V and J are TRBV7-9 and TRBJ2-3; 8 nucleotides agree with TRBD2. CDR1 is SEHNR, CDR2 FQNEAQ, per germline (reference sequence). There are 15 residues in the CDR3. The junction had 7 bases not matched to a gene; V was cut back by 4 bases and J by 4 bases. The DNA for the CDR3 is TGTGCCAGCAGCTCCAAGCGGGAGAGCGCAGATACGCAGTATTTT. It is translated as CASSSKRESADTQYF.

The chain combines TRBV11-3 with TRBJ2-2; 8 bases match TRBD1. The ends lost 1 base at V and 3 bases at J; junction bases unmatched: 4. The germline V gene has CDR1 SGHNT and CDR2 YENEEA. This CDR3 is built from 16 residues. The CDR3 nucleotides are TGTGCCAGCAGCTTAGGCCGACAGGGGTACACCGGGGAGCTGTTTTTT. Translated, it gives CASSLGRQGYTGELFF. Drawing the rest from reference TRBV11-3 and TRBJ2-2, the complete variable domain is EAGVVQSPRYKIIEKKQPVAFWCNPISGHNTLYWYLQNLGQGPELLIRYENEEAVDDSQLPKDRFSAERLKGVDSTLKIQPAELGDSAVYLCASSLGRQGYTGELFFGEGSRLTVL.

The rearrangement joins TRBV7-9 to TRBJ2-3; 7 bases align to TRBD1. Germline V gene sequence: CDR1 SEHNR, CDR2 FQNEAQ (reference sequence). The ends lost 3 bases at V and 0 bases at J; junction bases unmatched: 6. The CDR3 sequence is 16 residues long. Written as DNA, the CDR3 is TGTGCCAGCAGCTTCGGACAGGTTGGAAGCACAGATACGCAGTATTTT. Residues: CASSFGQVGSTDTQYF.

A few counts support this clonotype. The chain combines TRBV10-3 with TRBJ2-1; 7 bases fit TRBD2. CDR3 size: 15 residues. After removal of 0 bases from V and 4 bases from J, the junction contained 3 bases not matched to a gene. Germline V lookup: CDR1 ENHRY, CDR2 SYGVKD. The CDR3 region is CAISESGLLYNEQFF. CDR3 sequence (DNA): TGTGCCATCAGTGAGTCGGGACTACTATACAATGAGCAGTTCTTC.

The chain has TRBV20-1 and TRBJ2-7; tentatively, D is TRBD2 (5 bases). Trimming took 0 bases from V and 0 from J, leaving 12 bases between them. Germline V gives CDR1 DFQATT, CDR2 SNEGSKA (reference sequence). CDR3 length equals 15 residues. The DNA of the CDR3 is TGCAGTGCTAGAGATAACGCTGAGGGCTCCTACGAGCAGTACTTC. It yields the protein CSARDNAEGSYEQYF.

This clonotype was counted only a few times. This chain connects TRBV2 to TRBJ2-7; 14 positions match TRBD2. The ends lost 6 bases at V and 5 bases at J; junction bases unmatched: 6. CDR1 and CDR2 from the germline V gene are SNHLY and FYNNEI. The CDR3 consists of 15 residues. The CDR3 reads CASRAGTSGSHEQYF. The DNA for the CDR3 is TGTGCCAGCAGAGCTGGGACTAGCGGGAGCCACGAGCAGTACTTC.

The chain is built from TRBV2 and TRBJ2-7; perhaps TRBD2 as D (6 bases). Germline V lookup: CDR1 SNHLY, CDR2 FYNNEI. This CDR3 contains 13 residues. The CDR3, as DNA: TGTGGACGGCCGGGAGCATCATCCTACGAGCAGTACTTC. This codes for CGRPGASSYEQYF.

V gene TRBV20-1 combines with J gene TRBJ2-1; the match to TRBD1 covers 9 bases. Germline assignment: CDR1 DFQATT and CDR2 SNEGSKA (reference sequence). CDR3 length: 16 amino acids. J was trimmed by 2 bases and V by 2 bases; bases with no gene match: 7. The CDR3 nucleotides are TGCAGTGCTAGACACCCGGGACAGGGAACCTACAATGAGCAGTTCTTC. Amino acids: CSARHPGQGTYNEQFF.

This clonotype was observed a handful of times. This chain connects TRBV7-3 to TRBJ2-4, with unresolved D. Germline CDR1 SGHTA, CDR2 FQGTGA. This CDR3 contains 15 residues. V was clipped by 2 bases and J by 1 base, with 9 bases between them. CDR3 region: CASSLVTWAKNIQYF. The CDR3 DNA sequence: TGTGCCAGCAGCTTAGTAACATGGGCCAAAAACATTCAGTACTTC.

The chain recombines TRBV6-1 with TRBJ1-2; 10 nucleotides line up with TRBD1. Trimming removed 8 bases from V and 4 bases from J; junction bases left unmatched: 10. The CDR3 loop spans 15 amino acids. The V gene's germline CDR1 is MNHNS and CDR2 SASEGT. CDR3 DNA sequence: TGTGCCAGCGGGAAGGACAGGGGGAATTCCTATGGCTACACCTTC. The encoded protein is CASGKDRGNSYGYTF.

The chain carries TRBV6-2 or TRBV6-3 and TRBJ1-1; possible D gene TRBD1, 6 bases. From germline, CDR1 is MNHEY and CDR2 SVGEGT. V was cut by 5 bases and J by 0 bases, with 10 bases left in between. The CDR3 runs to 14 residues. The CDR3 is CASSHRDMNTEAFF. The CDR3 coding sequence is TGTGCCAGCAGTCACAGGGACATGAACACTGAAGCTTTCTTT.

The table lists this clonotype with a count of one. This chain joins TRBV25-1 and TRBJ2-2; D gene ambiguous. CDR3 size: 13 residues. Germline CDR1 MGHDK, CDR2 SYGVNS. V was pared by 8 bases and J by 5 bases, with 12 bases between. The CDR3 coding sequence is TGTGCCAGCCAGATAACGGCTACCGGGGAGCTGTTTTTT. Its translation is CASQITATGELFF.

The chain combines TRBV12-3 or TRBV12-4 with TRBJ2-3; 8 nucleotides line up with TRBD1. The CDR3 consists of 15 residues. J was trimmed by 1 base and V by 6 bases; bases with no gene match: 6. The CDR3 DNA reads as TGTGCCAGCAGCACCCAGGGGGCCGGCACAGATACGCAGTATTTT. This sequence encodes CASSTQGAGTDTQYF.

The rearrangement links TRBV12-3 or TRBV12-4 to TRBJ1-1; TRBD1 might be the D (5 bases). The CDR3 runs 12 residues. The germline V and J ends were trimmed by 3 bases and 6 bases, with 8 bases remaining between them. The CDR3 region is CASSLYRPEAFF. As DNA, the CDR3 is TGTGCCAGCAGTTTGTACAGGCCTGAAGCTTTCTTT.